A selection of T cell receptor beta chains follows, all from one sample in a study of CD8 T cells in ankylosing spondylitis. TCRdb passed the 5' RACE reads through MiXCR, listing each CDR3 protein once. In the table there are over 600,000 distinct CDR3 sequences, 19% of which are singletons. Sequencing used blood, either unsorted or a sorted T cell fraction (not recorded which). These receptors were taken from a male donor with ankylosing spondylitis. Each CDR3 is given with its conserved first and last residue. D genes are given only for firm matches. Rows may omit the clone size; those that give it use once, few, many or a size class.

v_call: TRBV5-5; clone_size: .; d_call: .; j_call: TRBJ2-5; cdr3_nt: TGTGCCAGCAGCTTGGGGGTGCGCCCCGGAGAGACCCAGTACTTC; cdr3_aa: CASSLGVRPGETQYF
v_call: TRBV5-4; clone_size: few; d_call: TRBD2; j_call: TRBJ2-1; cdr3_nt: TGTGCCAGCAGCTTGGGGACTAGCGGGAAGGCATCCTACAATGAGCAGTTCTTC; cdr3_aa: CASSLGTSGKASYNEQFF
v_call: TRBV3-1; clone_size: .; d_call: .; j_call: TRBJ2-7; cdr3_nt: TGTGCCAGCAGCCAGCCGGGTGCTGGGGGCGAGCAGTACTTC; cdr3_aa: CASSQPGAGGEQYF
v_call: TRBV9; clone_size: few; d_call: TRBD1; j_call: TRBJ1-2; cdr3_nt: TGTGCCAGCAGCCCCCGGACAGGGGGAATAAATGGCTACACCTTC; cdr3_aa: CASSPRTGGINGYTF
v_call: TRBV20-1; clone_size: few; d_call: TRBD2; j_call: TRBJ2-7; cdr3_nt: TGCAGTGCTAGAGCGGCCAGCGGGGGTTACGAGCAGTACTTC; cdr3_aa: CSARAASGGYEQYF
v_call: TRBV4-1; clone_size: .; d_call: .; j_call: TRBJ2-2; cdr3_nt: TGCGCCAGCAGCCAAGTAATGCACACCGGGGAGCTGTTTTTT; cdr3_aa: CASSQVMHTGELFF
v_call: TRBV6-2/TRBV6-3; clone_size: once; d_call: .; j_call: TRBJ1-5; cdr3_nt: TGTGCCAGCAGAATCTCAGGTAGCAATCAGCCCCAGCATTTT; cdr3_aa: CASRISGSNQPQHF
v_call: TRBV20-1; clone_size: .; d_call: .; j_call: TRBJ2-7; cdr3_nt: TGCTGTGCAGAAGACTATTCCGGGGTTCTCTCCTACGAGCAGTACTTC; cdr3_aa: CCAEDYSGVLSYEQYF
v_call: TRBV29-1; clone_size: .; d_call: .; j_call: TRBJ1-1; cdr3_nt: TGCAGCGTTGAAGAAAATGGGACAGAAGCTTTCTTT; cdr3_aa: CSVEENGTEAFF
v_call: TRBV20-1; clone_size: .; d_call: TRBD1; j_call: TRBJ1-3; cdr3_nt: TGCAGTGCTAGGGCACCGGGACAGGGCCCTGAAAACACCATATATTTT; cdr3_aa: CSARAPGQGPENTIYF
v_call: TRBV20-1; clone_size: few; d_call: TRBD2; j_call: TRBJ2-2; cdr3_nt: TGCAGTGCTAGACTAGCGGGAAACGTGCGGACCGGGGAGCTGTTTTTT; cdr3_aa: CSARLAGNVRTGELFF
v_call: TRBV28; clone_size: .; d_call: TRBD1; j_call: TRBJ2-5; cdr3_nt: TGTGCCAGCGGCCTCTTGGACAGGGACGAGGGGGAGACCCAGTACTTC; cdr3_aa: CASGLLDRDEGETQYF
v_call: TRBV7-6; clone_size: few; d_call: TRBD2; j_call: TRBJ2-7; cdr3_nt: TGTGCCAGCAGCCCTTATAGCGGGAGCTCCTACGAGCAGTACTTC; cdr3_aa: CASSPYSGSSYEQYF
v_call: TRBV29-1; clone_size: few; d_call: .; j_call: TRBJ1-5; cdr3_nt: TGCAGCGTTTCCAGTCAGGGTGTTCAGCCCCAGCATTTT; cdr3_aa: CSVSSQGVQPQHF
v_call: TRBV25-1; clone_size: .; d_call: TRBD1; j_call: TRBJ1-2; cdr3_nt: TGTGCCAGCAGTGACTACGGGACAGCCTATGGCTACACCTTC; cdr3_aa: CASSDYGTAYGYTF
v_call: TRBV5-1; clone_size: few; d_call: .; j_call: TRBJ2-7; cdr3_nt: TGCGCCAGCAGCTTGAGTCCTGGGCACGAGCAGTACTTC; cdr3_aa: CASSLSPGHEQYF
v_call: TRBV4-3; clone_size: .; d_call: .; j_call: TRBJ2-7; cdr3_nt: TGCGCCAGCAGCCAAGATTGGGACGGACACTACGAGCAGTACTTC; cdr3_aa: CASSQDWDGHYEQYF
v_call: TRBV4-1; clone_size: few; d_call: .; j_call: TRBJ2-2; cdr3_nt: TGCGCCAGCAGCCAACGGGTTAACGGGGAGCTGTTTTTT; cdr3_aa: CASSQRVNGELFF